The 5 T cell receptor beta chains below all came from one sample that was sequenced in a study of blood T cell repertoires in COVID-19. Clones were sequenced by immunoSEQ multiplex PCR, and TCRdb holds only the in-frame ones, with some missing. The table includes around 100,000 clones, 87% detected once. Sequencing was performed on peripheral blood. The source is a man over 45 with acute or convalescent COVID-19.

The chain uses TRBV21-1 and TRBJ2-1; the D call in the table, TRBD1, was not verified against the DNA. TRBV21-1 has pseudogene status. This CDR3 spans 20 amino acids. This CDR3 reads CASSKAGGRGHPLTYNEQFF. For the CDR3, the DNA is TGTGCCAGCAGCAAAGCAGGGGGCAGGGGTCATCCCCTTACCTACAATGAGCAGTTCTTC.

This chain joins TRBV28 and TRBJ1-4; D possibly corresponds to TRBD1 (5 bases). The CDR3 totals 15 residues. Germline loops: CDR1 MDHEN, CDR2 SYDVKM. Trimming cost V 7 bases and J 8 bases, with 20 bases left between them. The CDR3 bases are TGTGCCAGCACCCAAAGTGGGGGGGGAGGAGAAAAACTGTTTTTT. Translating it yields CASTQSGGGGEKLFF.

The chain is built from TRBV14 and TRBJ2-1; weak D call: TRBD2 (6 bases). CDR3 size: 15 residues. CDR1 and CDR2 (germline): SGHDN, FVKESK. Trimming left V 5 bases short and J 9 bases short, with 20 bases between. Written as DNA, the CDR3 is TGTGCCAGCAGCTCCGTACTCGGGGGAATGGGTGAGCAGTTCTTC. It is translated as CASSSVLGGMGEQFF.

This chain uses TRBV7-2 with TRBJ2-1, with 11 nucleotides matching TRBD2. Trimming took 1 base from V and 6 from J; bases not matched to a gene: 5. The CDR3 totals 16 residues. Germline loops: CDR1 SGHTA, CDR2 FQGNSA. The CDR3 region is CASSLVSGRASNEQFF. Written as DNA, the CDR3 is TGTGCCAGCAGCTTAGTTAGCGGGAGGGCCAGCAATGAGCAGTTCTTC.

The chain is built from TRBV25-1 and TRBJ2-7; 9 bases fit TRBD1. Losses at the gene ends were 7 bases for V and 8 bases for J; bases not matched to a gene: 9. This CDR3 has 13 amino acids. Germline V gene sequence: CDR1 MGHDK, CDR2 SYGVNS. The CDR3 here is CASTEGTGYKQYF. For the CDR3, the DNA is TGTGCCAGCACCGAAGGGACAGGGTATAAGCAGTACTTC.